This TCR beta chain originates from a study of T cell repertoires in cytomegalovirus infection. On the study more broadly: Signatures in public TCR beta sequences pointed to both CMV infection and matching HLA type.

Note on this clonotype: The antigen is undetermined.

General study points: Clonotypes of TCR beta that were HLA-C-restricted and CMV-specific dominated the ex vivo response.

From the reads, TCRdb called clonotypes with MiXCR, one entry per CDR3 protein. The table lists around 240,000 distinct CDR3 sequences, approximately 22% of them singletons. V was cut by 5 bases and J by 8 bases, with 7 bases left in between. The length of the CDR3 is 11 residues. Germline CDR1 is MDHEN and CDR2 is SYDVKM. The gene calls are TRBV28 and TRBJ2-1; D uncertain. This clonotype was sampled from a human donor in good health (CMV status not recorded). Some clones in this sample may be carry-over from other donors' samples. Sequencing was carried out using CD8+ T cells from PBMCs. The CDR3 region is CASSDTDEQFF. CDR3 sequence (DNA): TGTGCCAGCAGTGACACTGATGAGCAGTTCTTC. Full variable domain (outside the CDR3, taken from reference TRBV28 and TRBJ2-1): DVKVTQSSRYLVKRTGEKVFLECVQDMDHENMFWYRQDPGLGLRLIYFSYDVKMKEKGDIPEGYSVSREKKERFSLILESASTNQTSMYLCASSDTDEQFFGPGTRLTVL.